The 28 T cell receptor beta chains below come from one sample, sequenced in a study of blood T cell repertoires in COVID-19. Repertoires were generated with immunoSEQ multiplex PCR, while TCRdb's copy carries only in-frame clones and drops some. The repertoire holds 200,000 to 300,000 clones, about 90% seen once, with around 0.86% in the top ten. Sequencing was performed on peripheral blood. These receptors were taken from a man aged 25-40 years with COVID-19, enrolled during active disease.

The chain recombines TRBV14 with TRBJ1-2; D is perhaps TRBD1 (5 bases). The CDR3 length is 12 residues. Germline lookup yields CDR1 SGHDN and CDR2 FVKESK. The ends were cut back, 0 bases at V and 8 bases at J, with 7 bases in the middle. The CDR3 reads CASSQDRGGYTF. CDR3 nucleotide sequence: TGTGCCAGCAGCCAAGATCGGGGGGGCTACACCTTC.

The chain uses TRBV19 and TRBJ1-5; D is uncertain. The germline V and J ends were trimmed by 2 bases and 1 base, with 12 bases remaining between them. Per germline, CDR1 LNHDA and CDR2 SQIVND (reference sequence). The CDR3 consists of 16 residues. CDR3 nucleotides: TGTGCCAGTAGTATACGGGGTGGGTCCAGCAATCAGCCCCAGCATTTT. Amino acids: CASSIRGGSSNQPQHF.

V and J are TRBV18 and TRBJ2-3, with 9 bases lining up with TRBD2. The junction had 5 bases not matched to a gene; V was cut back by 6 bases and J by 4 bases. The CDR3 is 14 amino acids. Germline V gene data show CDR1 as KGHSH and CDR2 as LQKENI. The DNA for the CDR3 is TGTGCCAGCTCCTCGGGACTAGCCGCAGATACGCAGTATTTT. Translation: CASSSGLAADTQYF.

This chain joins TRBV11-2 and TRBJ2-7; 9 bases align to TRBD1. V was clipped by 1 base and J by 5 bases; unmatched bases: 3. This CDR3 is 14 amino acids long. Germline loops: CDR1 SGHAT, CDR2 FQNNGV. The DNA of the CDR3 is TGTGCCAGCAGCTTAGGGACAGGGGTCCACGAGCAGTACTTC. Translated, it gives CASSLGTGVHEQYF. The variable domain in full, with the rest retrieved from reference TRBV11-2 and TRBJ2-7, is EAGVAQSPRYKIIEKRQSVAFWCNPISGHATLYWYQQILGQGPKLLIQFQNNGVVDDSQLPKDRFSAERLKGVDSTLKIQPAKLEDSAVYLCASSLGTGVHEQYFGPGTRLTVT.

The genes are TRBV4-2 and TRBJ2-1; TRBD2 agrees at 10 bases. Trimming at V came to 5 bases and at J to 5 bases, leaving 6 bases not matched to a gene. CDR3 length: 15 residues. Germline V gene sequence: CDR1 LGHNA, CDR2 YNFKEQ. This CDR3 reads CASSFGLAENNEQFF. The CDR3 DNA reads as TGTGCCAGCAGCTTCGGACTAGCGGAGAACAATGAGCAGTTCTTC.

The chain carries TRBV19 and TRBJ1-6; D not resolved. The V end was cut by 7 bases, the J end by 4 bases, with 11 bases between. Germline V gene data show CDR1 as LNHDA and CDR2 as SQIVND (reference sequence). The CDR3 has 14 residues. The CDR3 reads CASKETGYNSPLHF. The DNA for the CDR3 is TGTGCCAGTAAGGAGACGGGATATAATTCACCCCTCCACTTT.

V and J are TRBV7-9 and TRBJ2-2; TRBD1 aligns across 7 bases. The ends lost 3 bases at V and 9 bases at J; junction bases unmatched: 10. Looked up from germline, CDR1 is SEHNR and CDR2 is FQNEAQ (reference sequence). The CDR3 extends over 15 amino acids. DNA of the CDR3: TGTGCCAGCAGCTTGATCGGGACAGAACCCCGGGAGCTGTTTTTT. This gives the protein CASSLIGTEPRELFF.

This clone is a singleton in its sample. This sequence joins TRBV7-6 and TRBJ2-3, with 7 bases lining up with TRBD1. The V segment lost 1 base and the J segment 0 bases; nucleotides outside the gene matches: 1. Per germline, CDR1 SGHVS and CDR2 FNYEAQ. This CDR3 is 15 amino acids long. CDR3 sequence: CASSLDRGSTDTQYF. For the CDR3, the DNA is TGTGCCAGCAGCTTAGACAGGGGTAGCACAGATACGCAGTATTTT.

V gene TRBV4-2 combines with J gene TRBJ2-1; TRBD2 matches 7 bases. The J segment lost 0 bases and the V segment lost 4 bases, leaving 12 bases of the junction unmatched. Germline-derived CDR1 and CDR2 are LGHNA and YNFKEQ. The CDR3 has 18 amino acids. CDR3 loop: CASSPRSAGKSSYNEQFF. The CDR3 DNA sequence: TGTGCCAGCAGCCCTCGGTCAGCGGGGAAATCCTCCTACAATGAGCAGTTCTTC.

This sequence joins TRBV7-7 and TRBJ2-5, with TRBD1 matching 11 bases. Per the germline V gene, CDR1 is SSHAT and CDR2 is FNYEAQ (reference sequence). The CDR3 totals 15 residues. Trimming at V came to 5 bases and at J to 2 bases, leaving 4 bases not matched to a gene. The CDR3 loop reads CASSLGQGGQETQYF. The CDR3 DNA follows: TGTGCCAGCAGCCTGGGACAGGGGGGGCAAGAGACCCAGTACTTC. Supplemented by reference TRBV7-7 and TRBJ2-5, the full variable domain reads GAGVSQSPRYKVTKRGQDVTLRCDPISSHATLYWYQQALGQGPEFLTYFNYEAQPDKSGLPSDRFSAERPEGSISTLTIQRTEQRDSAMYRCASSLGQGGQETQYFGPGTRLLVL.

This sequence joins TRBV9 and TRBJ1-1; D remains ambiguous. Trimming took 1 base from V and 3 from J, leaving 7 bases between them. Germline CDR1 and CDR2: SGDLS and YYNGEE. This CDR3 spans 13 amino acids. The CDR3 bases are TGTGCCAGCAGCGTAAGCGTGGACACTGAAGCTTTCTTT. It is translated as CASSVSVDTEAFF.

The chain couples TRBV11-2 to TRBJ2-1; TRBD1 matches 9 bases. J lost 6 bases, V lost 6 bases, and 12 bases had no gene match. The germline V gene has CDR1 SGHAT and CDR2 FQNNGV. CDR3 length equals 16 residues. CDR3 residues: CASSPTEGQGRNEQFF. The CDR3 region has the DNA TGTGCCAGCAGTCCCACAGAGGGACAGGGTCGCAATGAGCAGTTCTTC. Together with reference TRBV11-2 and TRBJ2-1, the CDR3 gives the full variable domain: EAGVAQSPRYKIIEKRQSVAFWCNPISGHATLYWYQQILGQGPKLLIQFQNNGVVDDSQLPKDRFSAERLKGVDSTLKIQPAKLEDSAVYLCASSPTEGQGRNEQFFGPGTRLTVL.

CDR3 nucleotide sequence: TGTGCCAGCAGTATCCAGAAGAACACTGAAGCTTTCTTT. Protein product: CASSIQKNTEAFF. The rearrangement uses TRBV6-5 and TRBJ1-1, with D unresolved. Trimming pared 5 bases from V and 1 base from J, leaving 8 bases between. CDR1 and CDR2 (germline): MNHEY, SVGAGI. This CDR3 has 13 amino acids.

This chain links TRBV4-2 with TRBJ2-7; a weak D match, TRBD2 (6 bases). CDR1 is LGHNA, CDR2 YNFKEQ, per germline. Trimming removed 2 bases from V and 7 bases from J, with 15 bases in between. The CDR3 consists of 14 residues. CDR3: CASSQLGTYGEQYF. The CDR3, as DNA: TGTGCCAGCAGCCAACTAGGGACTTATGGAGAGCAGTACTTC.

V and J are TRBV12-3 or TRBV12-4 and TRBJ1-1; D is possibly TRBD1 (5 bases). Trimming removed 3 bases at V and 11 bases at J, with 13 bases between. This CDR3 is built from 12 residues. The CDR3 DNA follows: TGTGCCAGCAGTTTCGTCGGAGGGGTGGCTTTCTTT. Its translation is CASSFVGGVAFF.

The chain carries TRBV5-4 and TRBJ1-2, with a possible D match to TRBD1 (6 bases). V gave up 0 bases and J gave up 5 bases, with 14 bases separating them. The CDR3 is made up of 15 amino acids. Germline CDR1 is SGHNT and CDR2 is YYREEE (reference sequence). CDR3 amino acids: CASSLERGQEYGYTF. For the CDR3, the DNA is TGTGCCAGCAGCTTGGAGCGGGGGCAGGAGTATGGCTACACCTTC.

The chain is built from TRBV19 and TRBJ2-7; 10 nucleotides align to TRBD2. The CDR3 length is 14 residues. Trimming at V came to 5 bases and at J to 5 bases, leaving 6 bases not matched to a gene. Looked up from germline, CDR1 is LNHDA and CDR2 is SQIVND (reference sequence). CDR3 amino acids: CASSLSSGGDEQYF. The DNA of the CDR3 is TGTGCCAGTAGTTTGTCTAGCGGGGGAGACGAGCAGTACTTC.

The chain is built from TRBV3-1 (or the pseudogene TRBV3-2) and TRBJ1-5; 9 nucleotides agree with TRBD1. The CDR3 sequence is 15 residues long. With V trimmed by 4 bases and J by 7 bases, 8 bases remained unmatched. Germline CDR1 and CDR2: LGHDT and YNNKEL (reference sequence). CDR3 coding DNA: TGTGCCAGCAGCCCGGGACAGGGCGGGGGCCAGCCCCAGCATTTT. This encodes CASSPGQGGGQPQHF.

The gene calls are TRBV5-1 and TRBJ2-1, with 12 bases aligning to TRBD2. This CDR3 contains 16 residues. Germline CDR1 SGHRS, CDR2 YFSETQ. Losses at the gene ends were 3 bases for V and 3 bases for J; bases not matched to a gene: 4. The CDR3 loop is CASSSMTSGGYNEQFF. CDR3 bases: TGCGCCAGCAGCTCCATGACTAGCGGGGGCTACAATGAGCAGTTCTTC.

The V gene is TRBV13, the J gene TRBJ2-1; possible D gene TRBD1, 5 bases. Germline CDR1 reads PRHDT; CDR2 reads FYEKMQ (reference sequence). Trimming took off 1 base at V and 7 bases at J, with 11 bases between the two ends. This CDR3 region has 14 residues. The CDR3 protein is CASSLEKGWNEQFF. DNA for the CDR3: TGTGCCAGCAGCTTAGAGAAGGGGTGGAATGAGCAGTTCTTC. The whole variable domain, filled in from reference TRBV13 and TRBJ2-1, reads AAGVIQSPRHLIKEKRETATLKCYPIPRHDTVYWYQQGPGQDPQFLISFYEKMQSDKGSIPDRFSAQQFSDYHSELNMSSLELGDSALYFCASSLEKGWNEQFFGPGTRLTVL.

The rearrangement uses TRBV9 and TRBJ2-7; D might be TRBD1 (6 bases). The CDR3 extends over 13 amino acids. CDR1 and CDR2 from the germline V gene are SGDLS and YYNGEE. V dropped 4 bases and J dropped 5 bases, with 13 bases sitting between them. CDR3 sequence (DNA): TGTGCCAGCAGCCCCCCCAGGGGCCACGAGCAGTACTTC. Translating it yields CASSPPRGHEQYF.

The CDR3 DNA sequence: TGCAGCTCCATCGAGGGTGGCGGGGAGCTGTTTTTT. Translated: CSSIEGGGELFF. The V call is TRBV29-1, the J call TRBJ2-2, with TRBD2 as a possible D gene (5 bases). Between the trimmed V and J ends, which lost 8 bases and 7 bases, there was a span of 14 bases. The CDR3 totals 12 residues. Germline V lookup: CDR1 SQVTM, CDR2 ANQGSEA.

This chain joins TRBV29-1 and TRBJ2-3; TRBD1 might be the D (8 bases). CDR3 size: 14 residues. Trimming left V 7 bases short and J 6 bases short, with 20 bases between. Germline CDR1 reads SQVTM; CDR2 reads ANQGSEA. This CDR3 is CSGGSGQGRDTQYF. Written as DNA, the CDR3 is TGCAGCGGCGGGAGCGGACAGGGCAGGGATACGCAGTATTTT.

The chain combines TRBV29-1 with TRBJ2-3, with D possibly matching TRBD2 (7 bases). V dropped 7 bases and J dropped 2 bases, with 16 bases sitting between them. There are 14 residues in the CDR3. Germline-derived CDR1 and CDR2 are SQVTM and ANQGSEA. The CDR3 protein is CSGGGSSPTDTQYF. In DNA, the CDR3 is TGCAGCGGGGGGGGCTCTTCCCCCACAGATACGCAGTATTTT.

The CDR3 DNA follows: TGTGCCAGCAGCTCACAGGCCACAGATACGCAGTATTTT. Its protein product is CASSSQATDTQYF. The rearrangement links TRBV7-9 to TRBJ2-3; D possibly corresponds to TRBD1 (5 bases). Looked up from germline, CDR1 is SEHNR and CDR2 is FQNEAQ (reference sequence). The CDR3 length is 13 residues. Trimming took 4 bases from V and 2 from J, leaving 7 bases between them.

This clone has a single count. The chain recombines TRBV12-3 or TRBV12-4 with TRBJ1-2; D gene uncertain. Trimming stripped 6 bases from V and 0 bases from J, with 8 bases between. The CDR3 has 13 amino acids. CDR3 in amino acids: CASSPGSNYGYTF. The CDR3 nucleotides are TGTGCCAGCAGCCCGGGGTCTAACTATGGCTACACCTTC.

The V and J genes are TRBV5-1 and TRBJ2-3, with 7 bases that match TRBD1. With V trimmed by 0 bases and J by 4 bases, 5 bases remained unmatched. There are 15 residues in the CDR3. The V gene's germline CDR1 is SGHRS and CDR2 YFSETQ. The CDR3 DNA reads as TGCGCCAGCAGCTTGGTCCAGGGGGATGCAGATACGCAGTATTTT. This translates into CASSLVQGDADTQYF.

V and J are TRBV19 and TRBJ1-5; D is perhaps TRBD1 (5 bases). Between the trimmed V and J ends, which lost 5 bases and 0 bases, there was a span of 14 bases. Germline loops: CDR1 LNHDA, CDR2 SQIVND (reference sequence). This CDR3 contains 16 residues. The CDR3 nucleotides read TGTGCCAGTAGTCCTGACTTTCAGGGTAGCAATCAGCCCCAGCATTTT. It is translated as CASSPDFQGSNQPQHF.